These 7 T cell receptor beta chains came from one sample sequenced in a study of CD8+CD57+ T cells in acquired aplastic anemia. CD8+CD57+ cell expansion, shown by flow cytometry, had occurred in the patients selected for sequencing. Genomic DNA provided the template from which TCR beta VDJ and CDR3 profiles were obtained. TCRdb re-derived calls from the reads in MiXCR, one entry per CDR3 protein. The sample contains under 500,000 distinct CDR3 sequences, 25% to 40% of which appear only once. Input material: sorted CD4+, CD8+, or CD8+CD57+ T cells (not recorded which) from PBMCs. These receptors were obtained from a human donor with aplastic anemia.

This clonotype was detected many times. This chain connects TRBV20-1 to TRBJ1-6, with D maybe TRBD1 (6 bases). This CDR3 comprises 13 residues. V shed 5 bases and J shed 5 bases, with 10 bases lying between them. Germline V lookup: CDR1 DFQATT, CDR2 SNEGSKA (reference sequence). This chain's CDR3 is CSAEGGDNSPLHF. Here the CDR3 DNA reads TGCAGTGCTGAAGGGGGGGATAATTCACCCCTCCACTTT.

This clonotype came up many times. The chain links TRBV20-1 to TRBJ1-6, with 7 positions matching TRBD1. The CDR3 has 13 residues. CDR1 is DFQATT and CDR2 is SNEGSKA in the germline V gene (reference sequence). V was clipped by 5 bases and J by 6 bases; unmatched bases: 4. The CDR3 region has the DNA TGCAGTGCTCAGGGACAGATTAATTCACCCCTCCACTTT. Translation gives CSAQGQINSPLHF.

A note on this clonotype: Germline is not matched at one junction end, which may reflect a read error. The CDR3 DNA reads TGTGCCAGCTCACTGGATCCGAATTTACCCCTCCACTTT. Translating gives CASSLDPNLPLHF. The chain combines TRBV2 with TRBJ1-6, with unresolved D. The CDR3 loop spans 13 amino acids. Germline CDR1 is SNHLY and CDR2 is FYNNEI. Full variable domain (missing parts from reference TRBV2 and TRBJ1-6): EPEVTQTPSHQVTQMGQEVILRCVPISNHLYFYWYRQILGQKVEFLVSFYNNEISEKSEIFDDQFSVERPDGSNFTLKIRSTKLEDSAMYFCASSLDPNLPLHFGNGTRLTVT.

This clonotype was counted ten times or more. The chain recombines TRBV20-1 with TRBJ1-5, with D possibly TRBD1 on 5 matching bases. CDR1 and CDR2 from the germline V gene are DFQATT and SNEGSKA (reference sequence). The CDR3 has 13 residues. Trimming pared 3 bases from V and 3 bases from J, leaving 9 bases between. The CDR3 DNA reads TGCAGTGCTAGGGCTGGGACCAATCAGCCCCAGCATTTT. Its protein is CSARAGTNQPQHF.

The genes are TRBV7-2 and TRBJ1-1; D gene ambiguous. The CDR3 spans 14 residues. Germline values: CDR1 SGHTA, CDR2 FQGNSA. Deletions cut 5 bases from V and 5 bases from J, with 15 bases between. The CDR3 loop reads CASSAALRVTEAFF. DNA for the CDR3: TGTGCCAGCAGCGCAGCCCTGCGGGTGACTGAAGCTTTCTTT.

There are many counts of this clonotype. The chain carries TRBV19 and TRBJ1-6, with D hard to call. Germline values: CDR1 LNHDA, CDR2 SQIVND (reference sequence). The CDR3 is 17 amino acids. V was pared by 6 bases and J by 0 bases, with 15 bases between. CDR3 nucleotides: TGTGCCAGTAGAGACGGGCGACTAAGCTCCTATAATTCACCCCTCCACTTT. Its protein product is CASRDGRLSSYNSPLHF. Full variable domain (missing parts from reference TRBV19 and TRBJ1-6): DGGITQSPKYLFRKEGQNVTLSCEQNLNHDAMYWYRQDPGQGLRLIYYSQIVNDFQKGDIAEGYSVSREKKESFPLTVTSAQKNPTAFYLCASRDGRLSSYNSPLHFGNGTRLTVT.

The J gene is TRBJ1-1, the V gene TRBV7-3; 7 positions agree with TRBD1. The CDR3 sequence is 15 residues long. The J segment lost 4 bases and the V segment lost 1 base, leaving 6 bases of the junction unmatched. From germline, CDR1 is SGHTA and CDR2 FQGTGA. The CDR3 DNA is TGTGCCAGCAGCTTAAGAGGGGGCGAGACCACTGAAGCTTTCTTT. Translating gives CASSLRGGETTEAFF.